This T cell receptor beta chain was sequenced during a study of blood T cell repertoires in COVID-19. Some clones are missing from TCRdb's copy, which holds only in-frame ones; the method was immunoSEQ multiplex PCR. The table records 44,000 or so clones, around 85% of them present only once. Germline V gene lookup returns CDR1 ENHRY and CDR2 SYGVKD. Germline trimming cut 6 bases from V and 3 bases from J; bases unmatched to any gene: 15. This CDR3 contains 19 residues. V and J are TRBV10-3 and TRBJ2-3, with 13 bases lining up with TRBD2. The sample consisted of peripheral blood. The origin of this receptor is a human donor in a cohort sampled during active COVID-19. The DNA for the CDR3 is TGTGCCATCAGGGCCGCCTCGGGACTAGCGGGGAAGGGGACAGATACGCAGTATTTT. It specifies CAIRAASGLAGKGTDTQYF.